Included here is one TCR beta chain sequence, with context. Other DNA variants within this sample encode the same CDR3. This sample was included in a study of brain T cells in children with intractable seizures. CDR3 length: 11 residues. The V gene lost 4 bases and the J gene lost 0 bases, with 0 bases spanning the gap. Germline-derived CDR1 and CDR2 are SNHLY and FYNNEI. The method was immunoSEQ multiplex PCR; TCRdb's version includes in-frame clones alone and lacks a portion of them. The sample holds around 340,000 clones, over 90% seen once. Documented time point: blood from clinic visit 5 months post-surgery; TSC patient then seizure free.

Sequenced material: peripheral blood, taken around 5 months after surgery. The receptor was derived from a boy under three years old with tuberous sclerosis and intractable seizures. This chain links TRBV2 with TRBJ1-1, with D unclear. The CDR3 nucleotides read TGTGCCAGCAGTGTGAACACTGAAGCTTTCTTT. It yields the protein CASSVNTEAFF.